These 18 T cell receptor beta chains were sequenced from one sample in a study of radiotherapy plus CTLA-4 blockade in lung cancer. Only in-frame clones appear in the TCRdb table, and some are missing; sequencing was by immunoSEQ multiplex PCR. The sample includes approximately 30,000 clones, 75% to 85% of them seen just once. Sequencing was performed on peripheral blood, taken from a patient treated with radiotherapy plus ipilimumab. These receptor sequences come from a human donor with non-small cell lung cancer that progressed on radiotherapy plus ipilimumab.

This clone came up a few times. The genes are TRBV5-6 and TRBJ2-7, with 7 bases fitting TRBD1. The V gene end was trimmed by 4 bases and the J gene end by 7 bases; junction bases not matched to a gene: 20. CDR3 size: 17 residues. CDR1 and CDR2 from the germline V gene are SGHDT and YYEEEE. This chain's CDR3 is CASSQIKPGQTIVEQYF. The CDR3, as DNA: TGTGCCAGCAGCCAAATCAAACCGGGACAGACGATTGTGGAGCAGTACTTC.

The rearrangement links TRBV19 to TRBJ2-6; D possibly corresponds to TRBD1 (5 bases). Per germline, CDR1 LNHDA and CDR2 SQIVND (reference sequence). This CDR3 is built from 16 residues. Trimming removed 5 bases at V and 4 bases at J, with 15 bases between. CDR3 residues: CASSRARVGGANVLTF. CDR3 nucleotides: TGTGCCAGTAGTCGGGCCAGGGTGGGAGGGGCCAACGTCCTGACTTTC.

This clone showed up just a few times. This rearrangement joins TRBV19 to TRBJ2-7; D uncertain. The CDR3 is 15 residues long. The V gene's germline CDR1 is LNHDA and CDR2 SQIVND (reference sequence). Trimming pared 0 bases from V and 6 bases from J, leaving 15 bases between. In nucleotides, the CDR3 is TGTGCCAGTAGTATAGATCGTAAACAGACAAGCGAGCAGTACTTC. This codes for CASSIDRKQTSEQYF. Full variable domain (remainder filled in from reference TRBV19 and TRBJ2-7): DGGITQSPKYLFRKEGQNVTLSCEQNLNHDAMYWYRQDPGQGLRLIYYSQIVNDFQKGDIAEGYSVSREKKESFPLTVTSAQKNPTAFYLCASSIDRKQTSEQYFGPGTRLTVT.

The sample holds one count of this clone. The CDR3 sequence is CASSPRQGEYYGYTF. The CDR3 DNA follows: TGTGCCAGCTCACCAAGACAGGGGGAATACTATGGCTACACCTTC. This sequence joins TRBV18 and TRBJ1-2, with TRBD1 identical over 9 bases. The CDR3 runs 15 residues. Germline V gene lookup returns CDR1 KGHSH and CDR2 LQKENI. V gave up 2 bases and J gave up 3 bases; unmatched junction bases: 4.

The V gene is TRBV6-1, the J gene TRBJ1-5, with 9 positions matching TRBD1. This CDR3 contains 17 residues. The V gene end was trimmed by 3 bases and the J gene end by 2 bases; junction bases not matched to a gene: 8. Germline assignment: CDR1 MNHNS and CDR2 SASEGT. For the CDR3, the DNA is TGTGCCAGCAGTGACCAACTGGGACAGGGCGGCAATCAGCCCCAGCATTTT. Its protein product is CASSDQLGQGGNQPQHF.

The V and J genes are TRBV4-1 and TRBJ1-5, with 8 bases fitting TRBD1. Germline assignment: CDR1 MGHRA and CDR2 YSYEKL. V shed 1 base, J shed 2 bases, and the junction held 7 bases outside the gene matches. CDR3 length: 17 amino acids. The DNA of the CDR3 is TGCGCCAGCAGCCAAGCACAGGGGGGTGGCGGCAATCAGCCCCAGCATTTT. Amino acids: CASSQAQGGGGNQPQHF.

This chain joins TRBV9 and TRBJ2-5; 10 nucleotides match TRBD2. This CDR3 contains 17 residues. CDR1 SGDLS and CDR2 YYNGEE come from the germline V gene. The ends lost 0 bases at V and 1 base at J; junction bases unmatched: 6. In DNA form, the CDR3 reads TGTGCCAGCAGCGTAGGGAGTAGCGGGGGGCTCCAAGAGACCCAGTACTTC. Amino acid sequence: CASSVGSSGGLQETQYF. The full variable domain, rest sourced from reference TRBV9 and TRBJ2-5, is DSGVTQTPKHLITATGQRVTLRCSPRSGDLSVYWYQQSLDQGLQFLIQYYNGEERAKGNILERFSAQQFPDLHSELNLSSLELGDSALYFCASSVGSSGGLQETQYFGPGTRLLVL.

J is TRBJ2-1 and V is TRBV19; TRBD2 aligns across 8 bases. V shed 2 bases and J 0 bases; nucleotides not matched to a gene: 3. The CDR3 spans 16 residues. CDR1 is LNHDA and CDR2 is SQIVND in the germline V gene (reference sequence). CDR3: CASSILGTSSYNEQFF. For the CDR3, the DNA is TGTGCCAGTAGTATATTAGGGACTAGCTCCTACAATGAGCAGTTCTTC.

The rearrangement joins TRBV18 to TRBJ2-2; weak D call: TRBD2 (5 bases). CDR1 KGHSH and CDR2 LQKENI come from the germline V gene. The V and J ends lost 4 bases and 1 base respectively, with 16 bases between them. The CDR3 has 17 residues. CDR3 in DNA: TGTGCCAGCTCACGGTACACCCTTGGAGGGAACACCGGGGAGCTGTTTTTT. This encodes CASSRYTLGGNTGELFF.

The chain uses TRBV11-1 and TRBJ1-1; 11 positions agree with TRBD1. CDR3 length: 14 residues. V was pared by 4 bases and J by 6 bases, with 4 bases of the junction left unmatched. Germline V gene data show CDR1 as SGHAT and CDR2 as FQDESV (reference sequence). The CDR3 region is CASSWTGGGAEAFF. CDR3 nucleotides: TGTGCCAGCAGCTGGACAGGGGGCGGTGCTGAAGCTTTCTTT.

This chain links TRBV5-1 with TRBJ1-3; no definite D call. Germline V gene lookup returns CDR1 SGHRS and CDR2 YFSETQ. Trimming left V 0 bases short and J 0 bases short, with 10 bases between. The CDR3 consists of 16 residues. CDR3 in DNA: TGCGCCAGCAGCTTGGGGTCTTTCGGCTCTGGAAACACCATATATTTT. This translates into CASSLGSFGSGNTIYF.

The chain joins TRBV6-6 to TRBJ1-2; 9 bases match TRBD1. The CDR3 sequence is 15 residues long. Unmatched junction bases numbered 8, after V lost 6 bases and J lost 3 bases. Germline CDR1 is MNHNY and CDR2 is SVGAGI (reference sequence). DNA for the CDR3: TGTGCCAGCAGCCCCGGGGACAGGGAGTACTATGGCTACACCTTC. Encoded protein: CASSPGDREYYGYTF.

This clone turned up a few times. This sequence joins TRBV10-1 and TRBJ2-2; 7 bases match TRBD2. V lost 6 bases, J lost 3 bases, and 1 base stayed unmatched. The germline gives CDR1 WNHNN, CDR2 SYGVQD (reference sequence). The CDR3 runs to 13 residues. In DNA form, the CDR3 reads TGCGCCAGCAGCCGGGGGGACACCGGGGAGCTGTTTTTT. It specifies CASSRGDTGELFF.

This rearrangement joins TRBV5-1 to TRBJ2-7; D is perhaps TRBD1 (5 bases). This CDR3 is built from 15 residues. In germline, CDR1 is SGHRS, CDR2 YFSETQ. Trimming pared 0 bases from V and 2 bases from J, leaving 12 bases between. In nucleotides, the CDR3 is TGCGCCAGCAGCTTGGCCAGGGAATCCCCCTACGAGCAGTACTTC. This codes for CASSLARESPYEQYF.

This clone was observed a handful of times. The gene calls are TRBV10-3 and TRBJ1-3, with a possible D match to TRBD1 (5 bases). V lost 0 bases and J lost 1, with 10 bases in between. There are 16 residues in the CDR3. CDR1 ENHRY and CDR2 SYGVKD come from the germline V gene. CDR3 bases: TGTGCCATCAGTGAGTCAAACAGGAATTCTGGAAACACCATATATTTT. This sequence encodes CAISESNRNSGNTIYF.

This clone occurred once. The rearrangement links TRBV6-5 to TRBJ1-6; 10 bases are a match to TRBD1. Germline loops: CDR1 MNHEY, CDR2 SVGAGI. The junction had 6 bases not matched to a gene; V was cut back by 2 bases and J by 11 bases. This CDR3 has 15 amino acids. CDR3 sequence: CASSYGTGVWAPLHF. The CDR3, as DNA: TGTGCCAGCAGTTACGGGACAGGGGTTTGGGCACCCCTCCACTTT.

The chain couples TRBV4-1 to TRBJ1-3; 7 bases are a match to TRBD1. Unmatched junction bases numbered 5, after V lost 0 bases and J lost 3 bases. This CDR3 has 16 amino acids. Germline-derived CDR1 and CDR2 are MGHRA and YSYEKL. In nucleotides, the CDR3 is TGCGCCAGCAGCCAAGATCGGACAGGTTATGGAAACACCATATATTTT. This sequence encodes CASSQDRTGYGNTIYF.

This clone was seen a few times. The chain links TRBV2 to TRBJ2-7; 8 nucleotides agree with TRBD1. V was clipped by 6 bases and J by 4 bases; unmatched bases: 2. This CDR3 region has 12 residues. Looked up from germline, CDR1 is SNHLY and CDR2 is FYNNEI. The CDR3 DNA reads TGTGCCAGCAGGGGACAGGAATACGAGCAGTACTTC. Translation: CASRGQEYEQYF.